This T cell receptor (beta chain) originates from a study of memory CD4+ T cells and cytomegalovirus serostatus. Single viable CD3+CD4+CD8-CD45RO+ cells were sorted as the memory CD4+ T cells. Comments on this clone: The antigen remains unidentified.

Study observations and caveats: The CMV-associated TCR signature appears largely within the CD4+ memory repertoire. Of about 150 reported CMV TCRbeta sequences, under 80 were found in memory CD4+ repertoires.

The CDR3 runs to 14 residues. Germline CDR1 reads SGHAT; CDR2 reads FQNNGV. Between the trimmed V and J ends, which lost 2 bases and 7 bases, there was a span of 12 bases. In the source study's methods: After removing out-of-frame reads, approximately 2.2 million distinct TCRbeta sequences remained. Assay used: immunoSEQ multiplex PCR; TCRdb lists only in-frame clones, some missing. That table is the source of V, J and clone size, and D and trimming were worked out from the DNA. The table lists 55,000 or so clones, around four fifths of them singletons. Sequencing was performed on memory CD4+ T cells from blood. The chain combines TRBV11-2 with TRBJ1-5, with TRBD1 as a possible D gene (6 bases). This sequence was found in an adult in good health and CMV-seropositive. CDR3 sequence reads: CASSLSGAEQPQHF. In DNA form, the CDR3 reads TGTGCCAGCAGCTTATCAGGGGCAGAGCAGCCCCAGCATTTT.